The 10 T cell receptor beta chains below all came from one sample that was sequenced in a study of post-analysis software for immune sequencing data. Incorporated into the TCR beta cDNA libraries were unique molecular identifiers, which served to reduce PCR and sequencing biases. In TCRdb, the PCR reads were re-called with MiXCR into one record per CDR3 protein. The data hold a few hundred thousand distinct CDR3 sequences, with around 31% observed a single time. Antigens for these TCRs are unknown. Study observations and caveats: TRBV5-6, TRBV5-1 and TRBV20-1 belonged to a set of roughly 5 TRBV segments that were more frequent in patients than controls.

The specimen was blood. Every receptor here comes from a girl aged 2-17 years with multiple sclerosis.

In this sample, this clonotype turned up a few times. This sequence joins TRBV7-2 and TRBJ1-2; D perhaps matches TRBD1 (6 bases). The CDR3 extends over 19 amino acids. CDR1 is SGHTA, CDR2 FQGNSA, per germline. V was clipped by 4 bases and J by 5 bases, with 29 bases between them. The DNA for the CDR3 is TGTGCCAGCAGCTCACTCCCCCCCTTCACAGGGAAAGAGGGGTATGGCTACACCTTC. Translating gives CASSSLPPFTGKEGYGYTF.

This chain's CDR3 is CASSLPGGGALSGYTF. DNA of the CDR3: TGTGCCAGCAGCCTTCCAGGCGGGGGGGCGCTTAGTGGCTACACCTTC. The J gene is TRBJ1-2, the V gene TRBV4-2, with a possible D match to TRBD1 (6 bases). CDR1 LGHNA and CDR2 YNFKEQ come from the germline V gene. The ends were cut back, 4 bases at V and 7 bases at J, with 22 bases in the middle. The CDR3 is made up of 16 amino acids.

The chain couples TRBV7-6 to TRBJ2-3, with D unresolved. The CDR3 is 14 amino acids. CDR1 is SGHVS and CDR2 is FNYEAQ in the germline V gene. Trimming left V 5 bases short and J 5 bases short, with 14 bases between. CDR3 sequence (DNA): TGTGCCAGCAGCATAACGTCCCTCGGAGATACGCAGTATTTT. Translated: CASSITSLGDTQYF.

The chain is built from TRBV18 and TRBJ2-7; D ambiguous. The V gene's germline CDR1 is KGHSH and CDR2 LQKENI. The length of the CDR3 is 13 residues. Trimming took off 2 bases at V and 6 bases at J, with 11 bases between the two ends. DNA of the CDR3: TGTGCCAGCTCACCAATAGGACGTGCCGAGCAGTACTTC. Protein product: CASSPIGRAEQYF.

The rearrangement uses TRBV5-1 and TRBJ2-1; TRBD1 matches at 9 bases. Per the germline V gene, CDR1 is SGHRS and CDR2 is YFSETQ. Germline trimming cut 1 base from V and 5 bases from J; bases unmatched to any gene: 4. CDR3 length: 15 amino acids. The CDR3 protein is CASSLLRQGDNEQFF. Here the CDR3 DNA reads TGCGCCAGCAGCTTGTTGAGACAGGGGGACAATGAGCAGTTCTTC.

The chain couples TRBV6-6 to TRBJ2-3; TRBD1 matches 8 bases. V lost 4 bases and J lost 1; bases outside the gene matches: 4. The CDR3 covers 15 residues. CDR1 and CDR2 from the germline V gene are MNHNY and SVGAGI (reference sequence). For the CDR3, the DNA is TGTGCCAGCAGTTCTACGGGACAGGGCACAGATACGCAGTATTTT. The encoded protein is CASSSTGQGTDTQYF.

This rearrangement joins TRBV6-6 to TRBJ2-7; D ambiguous. Between the trimmed V and J ends, which lost 8 bases and 6 bases, there was a span of 5 bases. This CDR3 contains 9 residues. CDR1 and CDR2 from the germline V gene are MNHNY and SVGAGI (reference sequence). DNA of the CDR3: TGTGCCAGCTGCTGCGAGCAGTACTTC. Amino acids: CASCCEQYF.

The CDR3 reads CSCLADSVRETQYF. The CDR3, as DNA: TGCAGTTGTCTAGCGGACTCTGTTAGGGAGACCCAGTACTTC. The chain joins TRBV20-1 to TRBJ2-5; 7 nucleotides match TRBD2. This CDR3 comprises 14 residues. V lost 8 bases, J lost 5 bases, and 14 bases stayed unmatched. CDR1 is DFQATT, CDR2 SNEGSKA, per germline (reference sequence).

This clonotype was counted a few times. This chain uses TRBV20-1 with TRBJ2-6; D remains unclear. Germline-derived CDR1 and CDR2 are DFQATT and SNEGSKA (reference sequence). V lost 3 bases and J lost 1, with 4 bases in between. CDR3 length: 13 amino acids. CDR3 amino acids: CSASRSGANVLTF. CDR3 sequence (DNA): TGCAGTGCTAGTAGATCTGGGGCCAACGTCCTGACTTTC.

This clonotype was picked up a small number of times. For the CDR3, the DNA is TGCAGCGTTGCACAGGGACGGGCAGATACGCAGTATTTT. Residues: CSVAQGRADTQYF. The chain uses TRBV29-1 and TRBJ2-3, with D perhaps TRBD1 (6 bases). Trimming took off 4 bases at V and 4 bases at J, with 12 bases between the two ends. Germline V gene lookup returns CDR1 SQVTM and CDR2 ANQGSEA. The CDR3 has 13 amino acids.